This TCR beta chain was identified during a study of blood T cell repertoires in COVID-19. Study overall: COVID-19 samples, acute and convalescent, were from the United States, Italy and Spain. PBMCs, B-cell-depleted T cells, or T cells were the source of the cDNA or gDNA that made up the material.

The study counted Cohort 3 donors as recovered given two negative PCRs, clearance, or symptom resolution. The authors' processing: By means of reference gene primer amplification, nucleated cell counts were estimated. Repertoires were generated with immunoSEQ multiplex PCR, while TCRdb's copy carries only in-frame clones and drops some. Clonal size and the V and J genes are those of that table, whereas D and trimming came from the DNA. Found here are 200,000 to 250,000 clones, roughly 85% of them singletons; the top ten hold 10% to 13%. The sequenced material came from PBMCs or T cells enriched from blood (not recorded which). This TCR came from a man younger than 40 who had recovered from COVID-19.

The CDR3 DNA reads TGTGCCAGCTCACCGGGACAGGGGCCGAACACTGAAGCTTTCTTT. It translates to CASSPGQGPNTEAFF. V usage is TRBV18 and J usage is TRBJ1-1; 10 nucleotides align to TRBD1. J lost 1 base, V lost 3 bases, and 2 bases had no gene match. Germline V gene lookup returns CDR1 KGHSH and CDR2 LQKENI. CDR3 length equals 15 residues.